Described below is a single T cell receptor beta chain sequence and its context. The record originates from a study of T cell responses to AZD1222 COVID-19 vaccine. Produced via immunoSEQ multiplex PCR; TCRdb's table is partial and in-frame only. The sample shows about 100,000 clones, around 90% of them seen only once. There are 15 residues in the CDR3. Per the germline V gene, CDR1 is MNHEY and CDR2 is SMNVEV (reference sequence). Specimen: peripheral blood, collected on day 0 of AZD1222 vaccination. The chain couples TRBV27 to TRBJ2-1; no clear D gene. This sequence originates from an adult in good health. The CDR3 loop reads CASRRRQSSYNEQFF. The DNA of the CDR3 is TGTGCTTCAAGGCGGCGCCAGAGCTCCTACAATGAGCAGTTCTTC.